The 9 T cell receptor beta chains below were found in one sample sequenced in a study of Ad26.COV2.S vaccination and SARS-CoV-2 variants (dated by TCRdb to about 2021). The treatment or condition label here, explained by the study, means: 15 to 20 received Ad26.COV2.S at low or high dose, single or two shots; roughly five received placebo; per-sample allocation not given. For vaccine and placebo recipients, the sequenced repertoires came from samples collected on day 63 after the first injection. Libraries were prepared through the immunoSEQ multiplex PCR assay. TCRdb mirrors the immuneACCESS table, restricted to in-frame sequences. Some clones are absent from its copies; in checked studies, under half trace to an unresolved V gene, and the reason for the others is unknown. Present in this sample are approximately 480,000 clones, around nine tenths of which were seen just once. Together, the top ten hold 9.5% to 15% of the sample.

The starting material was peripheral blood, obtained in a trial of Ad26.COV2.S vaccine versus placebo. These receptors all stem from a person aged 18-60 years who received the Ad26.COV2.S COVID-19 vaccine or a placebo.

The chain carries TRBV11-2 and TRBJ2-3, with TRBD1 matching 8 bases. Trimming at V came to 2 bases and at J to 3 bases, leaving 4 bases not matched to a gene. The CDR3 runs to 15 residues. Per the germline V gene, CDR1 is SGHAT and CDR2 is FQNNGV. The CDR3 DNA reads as TGTGCCAGCAGCTTAACAGGGGGTAGTACAGATACGCAGTATTTT. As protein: CASSLTGGSTDTQYF.

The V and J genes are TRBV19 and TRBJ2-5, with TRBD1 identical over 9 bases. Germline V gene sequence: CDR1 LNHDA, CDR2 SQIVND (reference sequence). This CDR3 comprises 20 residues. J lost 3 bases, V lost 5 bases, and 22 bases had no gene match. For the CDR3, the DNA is TGTGCCAGTAGTTCTCACTCTTCTATTCCGGGACAGGGTTTCGAAGAGACCCAGTACTTC. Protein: CASSSHSSIPGQGFEETQYF.

CDR3 residues: CASSTQVKGSDEQFF. For the CDR3, the DNA is TGTGCCAGCAGTACCCAGGTGAAAGGCAGCGATGAGCAGTTCTTC. This sequence joins TRBV28 and TRBJ2-1; no reliable D call. V lost 5 bases to trimming and J lost 8 bases, with 19 bases between them. Germline loops: CDR1 MDHEN, CDR2 SYDVKM. The CDR3 runs 15 residues.

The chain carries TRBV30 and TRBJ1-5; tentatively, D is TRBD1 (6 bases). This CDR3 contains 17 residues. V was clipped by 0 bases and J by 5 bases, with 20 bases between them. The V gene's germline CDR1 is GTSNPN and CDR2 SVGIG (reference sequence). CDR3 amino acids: CAWSVGGATSAYQPQHF. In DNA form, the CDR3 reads TGTGCCTGGAGTGTAGGGGGGGCCACCTCAGCGTATCAGCCCCAGCATTTT.

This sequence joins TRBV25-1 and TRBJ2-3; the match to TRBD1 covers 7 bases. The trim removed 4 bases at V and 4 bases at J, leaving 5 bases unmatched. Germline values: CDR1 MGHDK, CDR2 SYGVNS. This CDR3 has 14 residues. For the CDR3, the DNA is TGTGCCAGCAGTGGACAGGGTCGGGCAGATACGCAGTATTTT. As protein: CASSGQGRADTQYF.

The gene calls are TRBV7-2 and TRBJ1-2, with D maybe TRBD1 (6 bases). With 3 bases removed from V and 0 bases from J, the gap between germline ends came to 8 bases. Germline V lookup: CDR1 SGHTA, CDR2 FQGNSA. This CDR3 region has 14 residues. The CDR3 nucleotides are TGTGCCAGCAGCTTTGAGGGGGCTAACTATGGCTACACCTTC. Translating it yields CASSFEGANYGYTF.

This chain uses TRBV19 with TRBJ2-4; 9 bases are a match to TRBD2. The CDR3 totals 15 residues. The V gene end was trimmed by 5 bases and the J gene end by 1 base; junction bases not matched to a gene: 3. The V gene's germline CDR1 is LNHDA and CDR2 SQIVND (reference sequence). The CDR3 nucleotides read TGTGCCAGTAGTGTTAGCGGGAGCGCCAAAAACATTCAGTACTTC. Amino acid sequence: CASSVSGSAKNIQYF.

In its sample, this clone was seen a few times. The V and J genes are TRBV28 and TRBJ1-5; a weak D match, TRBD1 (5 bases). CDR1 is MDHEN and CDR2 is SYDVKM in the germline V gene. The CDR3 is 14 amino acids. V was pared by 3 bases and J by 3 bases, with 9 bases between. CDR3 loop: CASSFGGNNQPQHF. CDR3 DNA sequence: TGTGCCAGCAGTTTCGGGGGGAACAATCAGCCCCAGCATTTT.

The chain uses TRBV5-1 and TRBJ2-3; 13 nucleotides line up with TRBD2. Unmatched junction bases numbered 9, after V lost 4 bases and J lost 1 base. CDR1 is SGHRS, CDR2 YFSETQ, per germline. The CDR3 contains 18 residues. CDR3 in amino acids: CASSATSGRTPRTDTQYF. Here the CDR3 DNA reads TGCGCCAGCAGCGCGACTAGCGGGAGGACCCCCCGCACAGATACGCAGTATTTT.